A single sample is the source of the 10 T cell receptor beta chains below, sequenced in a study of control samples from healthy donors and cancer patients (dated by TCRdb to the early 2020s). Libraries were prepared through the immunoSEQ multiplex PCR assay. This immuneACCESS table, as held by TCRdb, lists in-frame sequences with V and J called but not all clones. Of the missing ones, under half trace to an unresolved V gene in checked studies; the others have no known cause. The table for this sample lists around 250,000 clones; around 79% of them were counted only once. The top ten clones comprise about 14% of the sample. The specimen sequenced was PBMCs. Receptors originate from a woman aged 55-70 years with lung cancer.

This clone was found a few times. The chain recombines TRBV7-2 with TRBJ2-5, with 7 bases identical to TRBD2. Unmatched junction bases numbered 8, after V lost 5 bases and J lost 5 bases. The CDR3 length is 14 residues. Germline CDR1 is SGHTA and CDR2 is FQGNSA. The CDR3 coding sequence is TGTGCCAGCAGCGCGGGACTACCCTGGGAGACCCAGTACTTC. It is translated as CASSAGLPWETQYF.

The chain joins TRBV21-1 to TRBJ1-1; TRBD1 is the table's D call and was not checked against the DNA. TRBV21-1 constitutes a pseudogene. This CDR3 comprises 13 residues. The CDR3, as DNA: TGTGCCAGCATCAAGGCTGGGAACACTGAAGCTTTCTTT. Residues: CASIKAGNTEAFF.

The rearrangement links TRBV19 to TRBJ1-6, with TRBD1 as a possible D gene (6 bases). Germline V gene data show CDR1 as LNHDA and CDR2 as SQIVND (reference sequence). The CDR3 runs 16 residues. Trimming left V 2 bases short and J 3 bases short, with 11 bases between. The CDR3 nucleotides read TGTGCCAGTAGTATAAGGGGGGGGGACTATAATTCACCCCTCCACTTT. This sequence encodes CASSIRGGDYNSPLHF.

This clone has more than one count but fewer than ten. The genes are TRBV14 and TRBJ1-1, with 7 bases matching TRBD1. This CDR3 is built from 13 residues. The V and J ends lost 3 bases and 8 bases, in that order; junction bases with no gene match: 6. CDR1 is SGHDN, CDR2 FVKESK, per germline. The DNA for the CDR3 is TGTGCCAGCAGCCAGTGGGTACAGGGGGAAGCTTTCTTT. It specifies CASSQWVQGEAFF.

The CDR3 region is CASSLGQTINTEAFF. The CDR3 DNA reads as TGTGCCAGCAGTCTCGGACAGACTATTAACACTGAAGCTTTCTTT. V usage is TRBV6-5 and J usage is TRBJ1-1, with D possibly TRBD1 on 6 matching bases. This CDR3 has 15 residues. Germline lookup yields CDR1 MNHEY and CDR2 SVGAGI. The ends were cut back, 5 bases at V and 2 bases at J, with 15 bases in the middle.

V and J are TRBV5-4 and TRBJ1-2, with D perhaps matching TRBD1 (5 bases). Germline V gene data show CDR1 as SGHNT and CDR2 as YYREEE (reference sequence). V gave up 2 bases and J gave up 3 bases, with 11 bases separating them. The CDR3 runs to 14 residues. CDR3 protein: CASSFAGIDYGYTF. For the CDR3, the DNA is TGTGCCAGCAGCTTCGCAGGGATTGACTATGGCTACACCTTC.

CDR3 amino acids: CASSYSSSGGVRNEQFF. CDR3 sequence (DNA): TGTGCCAGCAGTTACTCGTCTAGCGGGGGGGTGCGGAATGAGCAGTTCTTC. The rearrangement joins TRBV6-2 or TRBV6-3 to TRBJ2-1; 12 nucleotides match TRBD2. Trimming at V came to 0 bases and at J to 7 bases, leaving 7 bases not matched to a gene. The CDR3 spans 17 residues. Germline assignment: CDR1 MNHEY and CDR2 SVGEGT.

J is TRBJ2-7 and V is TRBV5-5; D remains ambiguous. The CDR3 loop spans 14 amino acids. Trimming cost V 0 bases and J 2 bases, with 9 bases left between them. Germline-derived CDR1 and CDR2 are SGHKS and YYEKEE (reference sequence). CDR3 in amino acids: CASSLAPGPYEQYF. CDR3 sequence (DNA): TGTGCCAGCAGCTTGGCCCCTGGACCCTACGAGCAGTACTTC.

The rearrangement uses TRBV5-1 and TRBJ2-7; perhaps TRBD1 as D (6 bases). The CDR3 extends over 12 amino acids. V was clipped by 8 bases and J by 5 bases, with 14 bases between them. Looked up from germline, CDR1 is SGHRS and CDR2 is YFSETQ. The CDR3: CASSTGRHEQYF. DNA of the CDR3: TGCGCCAGTTCGACAGGTCGGCACGAGCAGTACTTC. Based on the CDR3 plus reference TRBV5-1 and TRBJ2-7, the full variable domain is KAGVTQTPRYLIKTRGQQVTLSCSPISGHRSVSWYQQTPGQGLQFLFEYFSETQRNKGNFPGRFSGRQFSNSRSEMNVSTLELGDSALYLCASSTGRHEQYFGPGTRLTVT.

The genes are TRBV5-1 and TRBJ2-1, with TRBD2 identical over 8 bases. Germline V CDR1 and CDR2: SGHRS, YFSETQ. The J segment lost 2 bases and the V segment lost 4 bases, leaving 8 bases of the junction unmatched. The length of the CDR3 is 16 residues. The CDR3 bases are TGCGCCAGCAGCGGGGGACTAGACCCCGCCTACAATGAGCAGTTCTTC. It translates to CASSGGLDPAYNEQFF. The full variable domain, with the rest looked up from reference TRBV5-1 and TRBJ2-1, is KAGVTQTPRYLIKTRGQQVTLSCSPISGHRSVSWYQQTPGQGLQFLFEYFSETQRNKGNFPGRFSGRQFSNSRSEMNVSTLELGDSALYLCASSGGLDPAYNEQFFGPGTRLTVL.